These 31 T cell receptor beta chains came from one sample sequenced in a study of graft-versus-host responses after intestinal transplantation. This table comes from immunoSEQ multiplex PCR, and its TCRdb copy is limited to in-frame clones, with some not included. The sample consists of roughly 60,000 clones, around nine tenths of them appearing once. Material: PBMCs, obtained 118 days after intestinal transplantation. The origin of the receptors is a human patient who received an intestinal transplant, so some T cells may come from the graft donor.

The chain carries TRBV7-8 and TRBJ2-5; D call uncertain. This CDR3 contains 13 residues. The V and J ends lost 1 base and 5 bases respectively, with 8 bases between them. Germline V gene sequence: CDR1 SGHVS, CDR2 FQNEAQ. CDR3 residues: CASSLGLVETQYF. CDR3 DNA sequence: TGTGCCAGCAGCTTAGGCCTCGTGGAGACCCAGTACTTC.

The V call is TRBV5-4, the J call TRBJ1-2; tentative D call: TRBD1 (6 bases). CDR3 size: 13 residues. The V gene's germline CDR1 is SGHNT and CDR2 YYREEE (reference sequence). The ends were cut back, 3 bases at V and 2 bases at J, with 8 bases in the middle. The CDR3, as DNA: TGTGCCAGCAGCTCAGGGGAGAACTATGGCTACACCTTC. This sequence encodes CASSSGENYGYTF. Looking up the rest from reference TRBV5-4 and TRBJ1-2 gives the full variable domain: ETGVTQSPTHLIKTRGQQVTLRCSSQSGHNTVSWYQQALGQGPQFIFQYYREEENGRGNFPPRFSGLQFPNYSSELNVNALELDDSALYLCASSSGENYGYTFGSGTRLTVV.

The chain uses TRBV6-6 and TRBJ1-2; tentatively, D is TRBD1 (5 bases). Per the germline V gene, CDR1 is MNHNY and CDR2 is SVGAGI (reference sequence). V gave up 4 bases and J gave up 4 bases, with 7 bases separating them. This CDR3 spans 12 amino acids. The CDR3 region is CASSSDSYGYTF. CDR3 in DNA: TGTGCCAGCAGTTCCGACAGCTATGGCTACACCTTC.

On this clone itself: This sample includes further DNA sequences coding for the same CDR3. The CDR3 nucleotides are TGTGCCAGCAGCGACGGGACAGGCCGCGGGGAGCTGTTTTTT. Amino acids: CASSDGTGRGELFF. The V call is TRBV2, the J call TRBJ2-2, with 8 bases lining up with TRBD1. The V gene's germline CDR1 is SNHLY and CDR2 FYNNEI. The CDR3 length is 14 residues. The ends lost 6 bases at V and 7 bases at J; junction bases unmatched: 7. Full variable domain (remainder filled in from reference TRBV2 and TRBJ2-2): EPEVTQTPSHQVTQMGQEVILRCVPISNHLYFYWYRQILGQKVEFLVSFYNNEISEKSEIFDDQFSVERPDGSNFTLKIRSTKLEDSAMYFCASSDGTGRGELFFGEGSRLTVL.

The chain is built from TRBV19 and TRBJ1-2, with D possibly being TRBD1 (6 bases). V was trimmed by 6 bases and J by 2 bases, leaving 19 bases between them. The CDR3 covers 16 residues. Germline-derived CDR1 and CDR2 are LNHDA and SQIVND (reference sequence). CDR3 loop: CASSFTQLTGNYGYTF. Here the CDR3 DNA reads TGTGCCAGTAGCTTCACTCAGCTTACAGGGAACTATGGCTACACCTTC.

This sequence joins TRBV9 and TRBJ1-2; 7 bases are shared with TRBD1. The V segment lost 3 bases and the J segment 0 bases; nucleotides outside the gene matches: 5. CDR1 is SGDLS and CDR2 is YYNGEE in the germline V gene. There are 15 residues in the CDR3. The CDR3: CASSDEGATNYGYTF. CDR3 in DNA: TGTGCCAGCAGCGATGAGGGGGCCACTAACTATGGCTACACCTTC. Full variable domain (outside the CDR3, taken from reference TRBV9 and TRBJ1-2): DSGVTQTPKHLITATGQRVTLRCSPRSGDLSVYWYQQSLDQGLQFLIQYYNGEERAKGNILERFSAQQFPDLHSELNLSSLELGDSALYFCASSDEGATNYGYTFGSGTRLTVV.

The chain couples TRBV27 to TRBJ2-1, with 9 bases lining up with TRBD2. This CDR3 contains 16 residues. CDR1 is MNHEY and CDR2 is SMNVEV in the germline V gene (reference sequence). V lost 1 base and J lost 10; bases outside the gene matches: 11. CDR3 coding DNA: TGTGCCAGCAGTTTATACTCCAGCGGGGGGTCCCTCGAGCAGTTCTTC. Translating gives CASSLYSSGGSLEQFF.

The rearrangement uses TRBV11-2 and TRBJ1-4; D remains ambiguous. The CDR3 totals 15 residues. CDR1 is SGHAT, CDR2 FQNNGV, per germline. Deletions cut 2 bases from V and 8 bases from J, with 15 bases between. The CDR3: CASSLLEALGEKLFF. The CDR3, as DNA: TGTGCCAGCAGCTTACTCGAGGCCTTAGGGGAAAAACTGTTTTTT. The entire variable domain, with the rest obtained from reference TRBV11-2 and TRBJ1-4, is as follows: EAGVAQSPRYKIIEKRQSVAFWCNPISGHATLYWYQQILGQGPKLLIQFQNNGVVDDSQLPKDRFSAERLKGVDSTLKIQPAKLEDSAVYLCASSLLEALGEKLFFGSGTQLSVL.

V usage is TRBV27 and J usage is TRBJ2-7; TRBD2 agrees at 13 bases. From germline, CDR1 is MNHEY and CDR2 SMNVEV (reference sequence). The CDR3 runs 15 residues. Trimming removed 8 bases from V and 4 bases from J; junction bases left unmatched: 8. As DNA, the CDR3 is TGTGCCAGCGGACTAGCGGGGGCACAACCGTACGAGCAGTACTTC. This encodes CASGLAGAQPYEQYF.

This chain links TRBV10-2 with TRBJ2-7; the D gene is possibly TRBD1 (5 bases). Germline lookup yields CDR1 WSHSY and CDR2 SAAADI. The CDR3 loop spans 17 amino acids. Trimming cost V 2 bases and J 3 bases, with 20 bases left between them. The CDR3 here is CASSEPSAGKGIYEQYF. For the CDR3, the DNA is TGCGCCAGCAGTGAGCCCAGTGCTGGGAAGGGGATCTACGAGCAGTACTTC.

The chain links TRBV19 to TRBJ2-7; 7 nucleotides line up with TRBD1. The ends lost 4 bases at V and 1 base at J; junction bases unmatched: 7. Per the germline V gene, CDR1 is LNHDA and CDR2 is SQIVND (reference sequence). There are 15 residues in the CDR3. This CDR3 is CASSSWTGMSYEQYF. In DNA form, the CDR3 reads TGTGCCAGTAGTAGTTGGACAGGTATGTCCTACGAGCAGTACTTC.

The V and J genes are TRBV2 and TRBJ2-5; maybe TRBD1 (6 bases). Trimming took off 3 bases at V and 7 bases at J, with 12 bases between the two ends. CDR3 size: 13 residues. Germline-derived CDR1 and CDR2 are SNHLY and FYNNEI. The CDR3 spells CASSDGLGGTQYF. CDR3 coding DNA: TGTGCCAGCAGTGACGGGCTAGGGGGGACCCAGTACTTC.

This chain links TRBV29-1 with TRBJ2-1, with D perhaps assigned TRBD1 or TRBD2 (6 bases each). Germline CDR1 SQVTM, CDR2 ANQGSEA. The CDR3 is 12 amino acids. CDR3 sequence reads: CSTGRGDTEQFF. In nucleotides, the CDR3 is TGCAGTACAGGTAGGGGGGACACTGAGCAGTTCTTC.

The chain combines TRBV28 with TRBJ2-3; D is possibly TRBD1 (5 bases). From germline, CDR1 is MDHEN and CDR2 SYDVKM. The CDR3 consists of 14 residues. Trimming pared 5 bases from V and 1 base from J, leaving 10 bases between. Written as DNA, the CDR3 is TGTGCCAGCAGTCCCTGGGGCGGCACAGATACGCAGTATTTT. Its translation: CASSPWGGTDTQYF. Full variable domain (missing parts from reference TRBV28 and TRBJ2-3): DVKVTQSSRYLVKRTGEKVFLECVQDMDHENMFWYRQDPGLGLRLIYFSYDVKMKEKGDIPEGYSVSREKKERFSLILESASTNQTSMYLCASSPWGGTDTQYFGPGTRLTVL.

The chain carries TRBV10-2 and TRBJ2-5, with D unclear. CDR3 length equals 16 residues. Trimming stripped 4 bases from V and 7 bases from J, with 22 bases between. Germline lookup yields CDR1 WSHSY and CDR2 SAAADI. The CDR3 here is CASSVAARAGWGTQYF. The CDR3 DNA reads TGCGCCAGCAGTGTAGCAGCGCGAGCCGGATGGGGGACCCAGTACTTC.

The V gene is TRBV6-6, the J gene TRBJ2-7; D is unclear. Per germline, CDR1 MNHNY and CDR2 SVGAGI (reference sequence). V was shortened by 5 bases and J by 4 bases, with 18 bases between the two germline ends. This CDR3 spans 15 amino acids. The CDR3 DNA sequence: TGTGCCAGCAGTCCTGGTTACTCTATTCCTTACGAGCAGTACTTC. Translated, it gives CASSPGYSIPYEQYF.

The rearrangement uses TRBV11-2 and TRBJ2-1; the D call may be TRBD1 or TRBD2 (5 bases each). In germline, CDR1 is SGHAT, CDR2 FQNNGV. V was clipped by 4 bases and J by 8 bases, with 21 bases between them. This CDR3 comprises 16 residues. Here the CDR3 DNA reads TGTGCCAGCAGCTCCTGGGACCGACAGCGCGCCCATGAGCAGTTCTTC. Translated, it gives CASSSWDRQRAHEQFF. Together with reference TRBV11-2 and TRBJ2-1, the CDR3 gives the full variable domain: EAGVAQSPRYKIIEKRQSVAFWCNPISGHATLYWYQQILGQGPKLLIQFQNNGVVDDSQLPKDRFSAERLKGVDSTLKIQPAKLEDSAVYLCASSSWDRQRAHEQFFGPGTRLTVL.

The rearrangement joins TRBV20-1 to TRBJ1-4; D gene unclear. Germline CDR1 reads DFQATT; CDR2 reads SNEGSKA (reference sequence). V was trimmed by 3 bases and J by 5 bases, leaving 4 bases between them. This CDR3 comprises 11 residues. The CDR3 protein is CSASYNEKLFF. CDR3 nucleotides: TGCAGTGCTAGTTACAATGAAAAACTGTTTTTT.

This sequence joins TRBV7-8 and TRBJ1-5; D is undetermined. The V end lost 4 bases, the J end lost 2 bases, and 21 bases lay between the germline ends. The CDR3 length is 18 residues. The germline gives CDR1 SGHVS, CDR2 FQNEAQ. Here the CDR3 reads CASSSLYREGSGNQPQHF. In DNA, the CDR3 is TGTGCCAGCAGCTCCCTTTATCGTGAAGGTTCTGGCAATCAGCCCCAGCATTTT.

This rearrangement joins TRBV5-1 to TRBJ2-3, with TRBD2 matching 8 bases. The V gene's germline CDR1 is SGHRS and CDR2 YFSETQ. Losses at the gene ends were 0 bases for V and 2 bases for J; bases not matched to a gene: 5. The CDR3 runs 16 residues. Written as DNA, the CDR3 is TGCGCCAGCAGCTTGGAAACTAGCGGAATCACAGATACGCAGTATTTT. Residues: CASSLETSGITDTQYF.

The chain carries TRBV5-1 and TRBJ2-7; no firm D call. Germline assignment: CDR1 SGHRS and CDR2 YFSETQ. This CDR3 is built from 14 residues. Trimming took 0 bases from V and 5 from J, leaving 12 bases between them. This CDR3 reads CASSLGSRNNEQYF. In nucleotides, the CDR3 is TGCGCCAGCAGCTTGGGCAGTCGAAATAACGAGCAGTACTTC. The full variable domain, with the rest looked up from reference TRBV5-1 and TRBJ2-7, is KAGVTQTPRYLIKTRGQQVTLSCSPISGHRSVSWYQQTPGQGLQFLFEYFSETQRNKGNFPGRFSGRQFSNSRSEMNVSTLELGDSALYLCASSLGSRNNEQYFGPGTRLTVT.

The CDR3 DNA sequence: TGTGCCAGCAGCCAAGTGGGACAGGGGGCGGATGGCTACACCTTC. Protein sequence: CASSQVGQGADGYTF. The chain couples TRBV4-2 to TRBJ1-2; TRBD1 matches 12 bases. Germline V gene data show CDR1 as LGHNA and CDR2 as YNFKEQ. The CDR3 length is 15 residues. V gave up 1 base and J gave up 6 bases; unmatched junction bases: 3.

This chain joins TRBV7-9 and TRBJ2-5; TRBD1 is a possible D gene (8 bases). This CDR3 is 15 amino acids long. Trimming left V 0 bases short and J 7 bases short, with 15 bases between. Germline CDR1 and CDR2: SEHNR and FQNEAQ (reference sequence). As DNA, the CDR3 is TGTGCCAGCAGCTTAGCAACAGGGGGGAGGGCGACCCAGTACTTC. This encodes CASSLATGGRATQYF.

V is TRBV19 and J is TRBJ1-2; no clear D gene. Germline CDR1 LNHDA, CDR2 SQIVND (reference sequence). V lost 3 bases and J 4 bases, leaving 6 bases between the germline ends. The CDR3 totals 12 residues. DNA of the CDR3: TGTGCCAGTAGTATGAAGGCCTATGGCTACACCTTC. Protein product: CASSMKAYGYTF.

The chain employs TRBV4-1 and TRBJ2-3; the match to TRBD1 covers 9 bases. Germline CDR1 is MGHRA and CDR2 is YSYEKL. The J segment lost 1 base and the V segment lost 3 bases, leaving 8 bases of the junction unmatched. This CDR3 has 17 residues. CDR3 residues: CASSHLRGQGRTDTQYF. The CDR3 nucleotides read TGCGCCAGCAGCCACCTTCGAGGACAGGGGCGCACAGATACGCAGTATTTT.

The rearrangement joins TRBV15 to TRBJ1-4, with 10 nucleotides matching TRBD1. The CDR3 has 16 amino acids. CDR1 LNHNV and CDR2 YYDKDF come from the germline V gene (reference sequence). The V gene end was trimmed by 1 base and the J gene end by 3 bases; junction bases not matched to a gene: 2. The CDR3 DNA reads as TGTGCCACCAGCAGAGGGACAGGGGGAGCTAATGAAAAACTGTTTTTT. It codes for CATSRGTGGANEKLFF. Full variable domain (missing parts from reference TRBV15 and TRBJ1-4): DAMVIQNPRYQVTQFGKPVTLSCSQTLNHNVMYWYQQKSSQAPKLLFHYYDKDFNNEADTPDNFQSRRPNTSFCFLDIRSPGLGDTAMYLCATSRGTGGANEKLFFGSGTQLSVL.

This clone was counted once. CDR3 nucleotides: TGTGCCAGCAGCAAAGATCCTCGACCGTACTTC. This encodes CASSKDPRPYF. The rearrangement links TRBV21-1 to TRBJ2-7. TRBV21-1 is deemed a pseudogene. The CDR3 runs 11 residues.

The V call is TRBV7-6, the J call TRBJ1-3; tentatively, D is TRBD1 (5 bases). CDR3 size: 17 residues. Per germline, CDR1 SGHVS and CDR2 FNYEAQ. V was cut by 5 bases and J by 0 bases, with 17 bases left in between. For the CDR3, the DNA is TGTGCCAGCAGCAGGGACGGGCACCAGAGCTCTGGAAACACCATATATTTT. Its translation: CASSRDGHQSSGNTIYF.

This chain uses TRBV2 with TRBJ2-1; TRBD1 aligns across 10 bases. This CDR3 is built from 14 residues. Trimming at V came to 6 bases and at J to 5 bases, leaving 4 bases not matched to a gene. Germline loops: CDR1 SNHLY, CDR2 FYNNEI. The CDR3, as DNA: TGTGCCAGCAGGGGACAGGGGTGGAACAATGAGCAGTTCTTC. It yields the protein CASRGQGWNNEQFF.

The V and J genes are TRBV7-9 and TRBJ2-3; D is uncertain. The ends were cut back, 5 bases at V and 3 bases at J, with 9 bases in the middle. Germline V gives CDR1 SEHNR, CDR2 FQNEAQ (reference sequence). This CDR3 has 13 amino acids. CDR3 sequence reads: CASSPSETDTQYF. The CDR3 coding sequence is TGTGCCAGCAGCCCATCCGAGACAGATACGCAGTATTTT.

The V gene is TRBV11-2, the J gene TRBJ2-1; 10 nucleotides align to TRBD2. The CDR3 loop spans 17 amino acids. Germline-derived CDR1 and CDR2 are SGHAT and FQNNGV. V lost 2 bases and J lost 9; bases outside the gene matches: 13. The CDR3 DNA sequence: TGTGCCAGCAGCTTAAACTCCTGGCTAGCGGGAGTGCCTGAGCAGTTCTTC. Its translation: CASSLNSWLAGVPEQFF.